Listed below are T cell receptor beta chains from one sample, sequenced in a study of T cell repertoires in cytomegalovirus infection. TCRdb itself ran the reads through MiXCR, one entry per CDR3 protein. The profile shows hundreds of thousands of distinct CDR3 sequences, around 10% of them singletons. The sample taken for sequencing was PBMCs. The source of these receptors is a human donor in good health (CMV status not recorded). Some clones in this sample may be carry-over from other donors' samples. CDR3s include the opening cysteine and the closing phenylalanine or tryptophan. A D gene is named only where the DNA matches it firmly. The listing skips clone size in some rows; elsewhere it reads once, few, many or a size class.

j_call,d_call,v_call,clone_size,cdr3_nt,cdr3_aa
TRBJ1-5,.,TRBV7-6,many,TGTGCCAGCAGCCACCCCACCCTAGGCCCGGGACGAAATAATCAGCCCCAGCATTTT,CASSHPTLGPGRNNQPQHF
TRBJ1-2,.,TRBV12-3/TRBV12-4,many,TGTGCCAGCAGTTTAGCGCGCCAGAGAGGCTACACCTTC,CASSLARQRGYTF
TRBJ1-1,.,TRBV12-5,many,TGTGCTAGTGGTTTGGAGACAGGTGGGCACACTGAAGCTTTCTTT,CASGLETGGHTEAFF
TRBJ2-5,.,TRBV29-1,few,TGCAGCGTTTGCCCCCTTGTCCCACATGGGGAATGGCAGACCCAGTACTTC,CSVCPLVPHGEWQTQYF
TRBJ2-1,TRBD2,TRBV4-1,many,TGCGCCAGCAGCCCGCTAGCGGCCTCCTACAATGAGCAGTTCTTC,CASSPLAASYNEQFF
TRBJ2-5,TRBD2,TRBV5-6,.,TGTGCCAGCAGCTTGGTCCTAGCGGGGGCCCAAGAGACCCAGTACTTC,CASSLVLAGAQETQYF
TRBJ1-1,.,TRBV20-1,many,TGCAGTGCAACCCCAGGGAACACTGAAGCTTTCTTT,CSATPGNTEAFF
TRBJ2-5,.,TRBV6-5,many,TGTGCCAGCAGTTACCCCGGGAACGCCCAAGAGACCCAGTACTTC,CASSYPGNAQETQYF
TRBJ1-5,.,TRBV28,many,TGTGCCAGCAGTGGACACGGGGGGTTGAATCAGCCCCAGCATTTT,CASSGHGGLNQPQHF
TRBJ1-2,.,TRBV7-2,many,TGTGCCAGCAGCTTAGTGGCGGGGGCACTGAAAGGCTACACCTTC,CASSLVAGALKGYTF
TRBJ1-6,.,TRBV15,.,TGTGCCACCAGCAGAGTAGCAGGCCGCATCTCCTATAATTCACCCCTCCACTTT,CATSRVAGRISYNSPLHF
TRBJ2-1,.,TRBV6-6,many,TGTGCCAGCGAACGCCACGGGTCGAATGAGCAGTTCTTC,CASERHGSNEQFF
TRBJ2-1,.,TRBV5-4,many,TGTGCCAGCAGTGGACAGTCCGACAATGAGCAGTTCTTC,CASSGQSDNEQFF
TRBJ2-1,.,TRBV7-9,few,TGTGCCAGCAGCTCAACCTTAGGACTTACGGGGTACAATGAGCAGTTCTTC,CASSSTLGLTGYNEQFF
TRBJ2-1,.,TRBV11-1,.,TGTGCCAGCAGCCGCGAGGAGGGGGATGAGCAGTTCTTC,CASSREEGDEQFF
TRBJ1-2,TRBD1,TRBV5-4,.,TGTGCCAGCAGCCCAGGGGGATCCACCTATGGCTACACCTTC,CASSPGGSTYGYTF
TRBJ2-1,.,TRBV3-1,.,TGTGCCAGCAGCCAAGCACGACAAGAGCAGTTCTTC,CASSQARQEQFF
TRBJ2-3,.,TRBV29-1,many,TGCAGCGTTGAATTCATCCCCGCCCAGATAGGGGTGACAGATACGCAGTATTTT,CSVEFIPAQIGVTDTQYF